This TCR beta chain is drawn from a study of monozygotic twins with inflammatory bowel disease. Germline V CDR1 and CDR2: GTSNPN, SVGIG (reference sequence). CDR3 length: 11 amino acids. Each of the TCR libraries took around 3.5 ug of total RNA. For every sample, eight separate reactions were used to make cDNA. TCRdb re-called the 5' RACE reads and shows each CDR3 protein once, DNA omitted. This listing includes some 400,000 distinct CDR3 sequences. Per donor there was one draw, yielding a blood sample of over 2 ml. This TCR was sampled from a human donor with ulcerative colitis or Crohn's disease, or a healthy co-twin of an affected twin (not recorded which). This sequence joins TRBV30 and TRBJ1-1; lacking DNA, the TRBD1 call made by TCRdb goes unchecked. The source material was blood. The chain's CDR3 is CAWSEGGDAFF.